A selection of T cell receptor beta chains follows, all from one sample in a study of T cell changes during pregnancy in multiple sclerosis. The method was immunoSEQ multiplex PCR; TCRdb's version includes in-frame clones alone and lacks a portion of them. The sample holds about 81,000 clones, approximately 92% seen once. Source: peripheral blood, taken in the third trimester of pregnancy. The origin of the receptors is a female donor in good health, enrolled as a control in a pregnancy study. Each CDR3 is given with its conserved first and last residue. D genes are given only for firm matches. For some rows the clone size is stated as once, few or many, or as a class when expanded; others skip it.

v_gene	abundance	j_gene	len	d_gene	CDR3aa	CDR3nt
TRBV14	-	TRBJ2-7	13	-	CASSRDLSYEQYF	TGTGCCAGCAGCCGTGACTTATCCTACGAGCAGTACTTC
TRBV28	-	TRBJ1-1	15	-	CASSPHPLLNTEAFF	TGTGCCAGCAGTCCCCACCCACTTTTGAACACTGAAGCTTTCTTT
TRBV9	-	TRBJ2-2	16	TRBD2	CASSVSLAGRTGELFF	TGTGCCAGCAGCGTATCCTTAGCGGGTAGGACCGGGGAGCTGTTTTTT
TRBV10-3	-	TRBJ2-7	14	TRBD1	CAISELRGRGEQYF	TGTGCCATCAGTGAATTGAGGGGGCGAGGAGAGCAGTACTTC
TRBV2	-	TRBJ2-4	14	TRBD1	CASTNPRGINIQYF	TGTGCCAGCACGAATCCCAGGGGGATTAACATTCAGTACTTC
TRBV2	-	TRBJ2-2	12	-	CASSGTVGELFF	TGTGCCAGCAGCGGGACTGTCGGGGAGCTGTTTTTT
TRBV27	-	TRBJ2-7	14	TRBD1	CASRADRGLYEQYF	TGTGCCAGCAGGGCGGACAGGGGTCTTTACGAGCAGTACTTC
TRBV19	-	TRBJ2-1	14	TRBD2	CASKAGGSGYEQFF	TGTGCCAGTAAAGCGGGAGGGTCGGGCTATGAGCAGTTCTTC
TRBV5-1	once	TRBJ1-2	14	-	CASSLMPVDDGYTF	TGCGCCAGCAGCTTGATGCCGGTAGATGATGGCTACACCTTC
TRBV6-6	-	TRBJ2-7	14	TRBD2	CASTRTSETYEQYF	TGTGCCAGCACCAGGACTAGCGAAACCTACGAGCAGTACTTC
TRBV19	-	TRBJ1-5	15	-	CASSTQYRVGQPQHF	TGTGCCAGTAGTACCCAATACAGGGTGGGTCAGCCCCAGCATTTT
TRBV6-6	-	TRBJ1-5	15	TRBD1	CASSTTGARNQPQHF	TGTGCCAGCAGTACGACAGGGGCACGCAATCAGCCCCAGCATTTT
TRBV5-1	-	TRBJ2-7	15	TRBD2	CASSFGSGNVYEQYF	TGCGCCAGCAGCTTTGGTAGCGGGAACGTCTACGAGCAGTACTTC